This is a list of T cell receptor beta chains from one sample in a study of T cells in localized non-small cell lung cancer. Some clones are missing from TCRdb's copy, which holds only in-frame ones; the method was immunoSEQ multiplex PCR. The data contain about 78,000 clones, approximately 85% of them singletons. The material sequenced was peripheral blood, taken before any cancer treatment. These receptors all stem from a man aged 40-75 years with stage I lung adenocarcinoma. CDR3s include the opening cysteine and the closing phenylalanine or tryptophan. D genes are given only for firm matches. Not all rows give a size; the values are once, few, many and, for expanded clones, a class.

TRBJ2-1,-,TRBD2,TRBV6-6,TGTGCCAGCAGTCTACTAGCGGGAGAATATGAGCAGTTCTTC,CASSLLAGEYEQFF
TRBJ2-7,-,-,TRBV6-1,TGTGCCAGCAGTGAAGCAGGATACTACGAGCAGTACTTC,CASSEAGYYEQYF
TRBJ1-5,-,-,TRBV6-4,TGTGCCAGCACATGGCTCCCTTTTGCCCGGGGCAATCAGCCCCAGCATTTT,CASTWLPFARGNQPQHF
TRBJ1-2,-,-,TRBV19,TGTGCCAGTAGTTCCATTAGGGGGGGATCGGATACTAACTATGGCTACACCTTC,CASSSIRGGSDTNYGYTF
TRBJ2-3,-,TRBD2,TRBV27,TGTGCCAGCAGTTTATTGCCCGCCGTACTAGCGGGAGTTAATATTGAAACAGATACGCAGTATTTT,CASSLLPAVLAGVNIETDTQYF
TRBJ2-3,-,TRBD2,TRBV11-1,TGTGCCAGCGAACCGGGACTAGCAGCAGATACGCAGTATTTT,CASEPGLAADTQYF
TRBJ2-7,-,TRBD2,TRBV28,TGTGCCAGCAGTTTATATAGGACTAGAACAAGTGAGCAGTACTTC,CASSLYRTRTSEQYF
TRBJ1-1,-,-,TRBV11-1,TGTGCCAGCAGCCCCTGGGGGTCTGGAGTGGGAGCTTTCTTT,CASSPWGSGVGAFF
TRBJ2-5,-,TRBD2,TRBV5-5,TGTGCCAGCAGCTTGGCCGGAGGGATAGCGGGAAGGGGGACCCAGTACTTC,CASSLAGGIAGRGTQYF
TRBJ1-4,-,-,TRBV7-6,TGTGCCAGCAGCCTGCTGCGGGGTGAAGGAGAAAAACTGTTTTTT,CASSLLRGEGEKLFF
TRBJ1-1,-,-,TRBV11-2,TGTGCCAGCAGCTTAGCTCGGGGGGCCATGAACACTGAAGCTTTCTTT,CASSLARGAMNTEAFF
TRBJ2-3,-,-,TRBV4-2,TGTGCCAGCAGCCAAGAGTTAGGGTCCTGGGGCACAGATACGCAGTATTTT,CASSQELGSWGTDTQYF
TRBJ2-6,-,-,TRBV5-6,TGTGCCAGCAGCCCGGTGGTGGGGGCGGCTGGGGCCAACGTCCTGACTTTC,CASSPVVGAAGANVLTF
TRBJ2-3,few,TRBD2,TRBV19,TGTGCCAGTAGTGGGGGACTAGCGGGGGCCCCTAGCACAGATACGCAGTATTTT,CASSGGLAGAPSTDTQYF
TRBJ2-3,-,TRBD2,TRBV4-3,TGCGCCAGCAGCCATACTAGCGGGAGCACAGATACGCAGTATTTT,CASSHTSGSTDTQYF
TRBJ1-3,-,-,TRBV9,TGTGCCAGCGGGTCGAGTCGGGGAAACACCATATATTTT,CASGSSRGNTIYF
TRBJ1-2,-,TRBD1,TRBV11-3,TGTGCCAGCAGCTTACCAGGGGGCGACGGCTACACCTTC,CASSLPGGDGYTF
TRBJ2-2,-,TRBD2,TRBV27,TGTGCCAGCAGACTTGGGACTAGCGGGAGGCACGGCACCGGGGAGCTGTTTTTT,CASRLGTSGRHGTGELFF
TRBJ2-7,-,TRBD2,TRBV7-8,TGTGCCAGCAGCTCTTACTTGAGCGGGGGGGCTTCCTACGAGCAGTACTTC,CASSSYLSGGASYEQYF
TRBJ2-1,once,TRBD2,TRBV19,TGTGCCAGTAGTATCTCTACCGGGACTAGTTTAAATGAGCAGTTCTTC,CASSISTGTSLNEQFF
TRBJ1-2,many,-,TRBV6-6,TGTGCCAGCAGTTACGAACAGGCCTTGCTATTC,CASSYEQALLF
TRBJ2-1,-,TRBD2,TRBV7-9,TGTGCCAGCAGCCCAACCGGGACTAGCGTTATCGATGAGCAGTTCTTC,CASSPTGTSVIDEQFF
TRBJ2-7,-,-,TRBV2,TGTGCCAGCAGAAGGGAGCGGGACAAGTTTCTTTACGAGCAGTACTTC,CASRRERDKFLYEQYF
TRBJ2-7,-,-,TRBV15,TGTGCCACCAGCATTGGTGGCGACAGTCTCGAGCAGTACTTC,CATSIGGDSLEQYF
TRBJ1-2,once,TRBD1,TRBV18,TGTGCCAGCTCACTCGGGACAGAGAACTATGGCTACACCTTC,CASSLGTENYGYTF
TRBJ1-1,once,-,TRBV6-1,TGTGCCAGCACCCCGCTGGTAGGGACTGAAGCTTTCTTT,CASTPLVGTEAFF
TRBJ2-2,-,-,TRBV7-3,TGTGCCAGCAGCTTAACTCCTGGGTCGGTCGGGGAGCTGTTTTTT,CASSLTPGSVGELFF
TRBJ1-2,-,TRBD1,TRBV4-1,TGCGCCAGCAGCCCTGGGGACAGACCCTTCTACACCTTC,CASSPGDRPFYTF
TRBJ1-1,-,-,TRBV4-2,TGTGCCAGCAGCCAACCAGGGAACACTGAAGCTTTCTTT,CASSQPGNTEAFF
TRBJ2-7,-,-,TRBV7-9,TGTGCCAGCAGCTCTAGGAGCGAGCAGTACTTC,CASSSRSEQYF
TRBJ2-2,-,-,TRBV19,TGTGCCAGTACCCTCGGGGGGCTTAGGAACACCGGGGAGCTGTTTTTT,CASTLGGLRNTGELFF